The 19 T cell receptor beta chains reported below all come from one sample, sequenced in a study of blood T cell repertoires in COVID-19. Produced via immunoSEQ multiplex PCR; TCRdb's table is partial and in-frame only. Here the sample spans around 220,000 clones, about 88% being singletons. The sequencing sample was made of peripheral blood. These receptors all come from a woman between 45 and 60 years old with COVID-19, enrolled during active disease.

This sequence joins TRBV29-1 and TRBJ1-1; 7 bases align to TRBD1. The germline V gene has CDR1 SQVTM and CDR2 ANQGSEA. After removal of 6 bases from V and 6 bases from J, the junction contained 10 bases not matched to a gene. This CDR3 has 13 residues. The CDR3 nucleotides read TGCAGCGTAAAGACAGGGTGGAGGTCTGAAGCTTTCTTT. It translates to CSVKTGWRSEAFF.

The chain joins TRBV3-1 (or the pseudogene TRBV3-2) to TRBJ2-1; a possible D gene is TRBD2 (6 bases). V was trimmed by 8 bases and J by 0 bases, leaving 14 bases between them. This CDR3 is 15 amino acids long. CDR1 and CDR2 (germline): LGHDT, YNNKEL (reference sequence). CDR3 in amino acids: CASARGGSSYNEQFF. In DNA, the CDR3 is TGTGCCAGCGCTCGAGGAGGGAGCTCCTACAATGAGCAGTTCTTC.

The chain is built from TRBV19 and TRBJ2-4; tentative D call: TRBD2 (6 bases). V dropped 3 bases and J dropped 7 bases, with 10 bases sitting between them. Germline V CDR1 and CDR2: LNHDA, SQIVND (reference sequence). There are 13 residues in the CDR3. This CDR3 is CASSMGGENIQYF. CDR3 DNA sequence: TGTGCCAGTAGTATGGGCGGGGAGAACATTCAGTACTTC.

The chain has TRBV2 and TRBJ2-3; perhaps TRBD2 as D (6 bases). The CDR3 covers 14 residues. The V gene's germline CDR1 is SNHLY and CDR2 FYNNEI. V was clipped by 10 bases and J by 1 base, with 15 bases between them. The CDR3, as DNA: TGTGCCATCCGGGGGACCCTACGCACAGATACGCAGTATTTT. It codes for CAIRGTLRTDTQYF.

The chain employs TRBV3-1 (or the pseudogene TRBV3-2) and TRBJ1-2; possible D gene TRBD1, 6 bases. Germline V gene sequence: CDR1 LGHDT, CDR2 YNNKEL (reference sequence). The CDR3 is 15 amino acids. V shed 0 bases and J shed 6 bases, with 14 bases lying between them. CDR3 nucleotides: TGTGCCAGCAGCCAAGATTACAGGGCTGGTAATGGCTACACCTTC. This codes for CASSQDYRAGNGYTF.

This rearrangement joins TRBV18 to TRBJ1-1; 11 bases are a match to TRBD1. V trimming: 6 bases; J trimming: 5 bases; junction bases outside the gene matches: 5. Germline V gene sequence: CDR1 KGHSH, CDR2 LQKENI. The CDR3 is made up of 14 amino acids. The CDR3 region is CASSGQGVGTEAFF. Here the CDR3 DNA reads TGTGCCAGCTCGGGACAGGGGGTAGGTACTGAAGCTTTCTTT.

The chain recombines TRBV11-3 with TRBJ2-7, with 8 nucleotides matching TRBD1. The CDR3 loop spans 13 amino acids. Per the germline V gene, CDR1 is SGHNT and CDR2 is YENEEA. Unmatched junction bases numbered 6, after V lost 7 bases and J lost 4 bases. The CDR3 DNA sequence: TGTGCCAGCACTTCGGGACAGGAATACGAGCAGTACTTC. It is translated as CASTSGQEYEQYF.

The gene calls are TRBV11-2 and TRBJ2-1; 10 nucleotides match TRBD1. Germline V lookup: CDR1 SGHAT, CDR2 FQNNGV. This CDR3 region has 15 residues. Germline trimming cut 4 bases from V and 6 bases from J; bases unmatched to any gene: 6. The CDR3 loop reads CASSSRQGAVNEQFF. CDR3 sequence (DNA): TGTGCCAGCAGCTCCAGACAGGGGGCTGTCAATGAGCAGTTCTTC.

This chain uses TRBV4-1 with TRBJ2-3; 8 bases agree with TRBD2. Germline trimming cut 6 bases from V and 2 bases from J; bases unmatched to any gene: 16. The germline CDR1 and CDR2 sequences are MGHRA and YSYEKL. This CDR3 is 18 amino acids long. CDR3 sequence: CASSLLFSAGANTDTQYF. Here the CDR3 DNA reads TGCGCCAGCAGTTTGCTTTTCTCAGCGGGGGCGAACACAGATACGCAGTATTTT.

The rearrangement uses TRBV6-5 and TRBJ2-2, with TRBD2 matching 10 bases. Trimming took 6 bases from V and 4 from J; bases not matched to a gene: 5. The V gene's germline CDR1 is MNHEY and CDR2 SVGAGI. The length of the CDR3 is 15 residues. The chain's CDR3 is CASRVERGGTGELFF. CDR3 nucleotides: TGTGCCAGCAGAGTGGAGCGGGGGGGCACCGGGGAGCTGTTTTTT.

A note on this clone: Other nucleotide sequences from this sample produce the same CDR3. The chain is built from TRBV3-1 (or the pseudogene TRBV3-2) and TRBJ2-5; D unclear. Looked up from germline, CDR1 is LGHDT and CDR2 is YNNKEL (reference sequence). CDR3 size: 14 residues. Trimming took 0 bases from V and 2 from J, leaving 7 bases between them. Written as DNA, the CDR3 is TGTGCCAGCAGCCAAGACGGCAGGCAAGAGACCCAGTACTTC. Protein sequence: CASSQDGRQETQYF.

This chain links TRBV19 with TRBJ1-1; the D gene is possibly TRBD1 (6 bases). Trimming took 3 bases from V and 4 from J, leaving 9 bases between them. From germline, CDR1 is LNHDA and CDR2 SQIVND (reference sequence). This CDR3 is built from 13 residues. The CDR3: CASSMRGATEAFF. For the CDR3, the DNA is TGTGCCAGTAGTATGCGGGGGGCCACTGAAGCTTTCTTT.

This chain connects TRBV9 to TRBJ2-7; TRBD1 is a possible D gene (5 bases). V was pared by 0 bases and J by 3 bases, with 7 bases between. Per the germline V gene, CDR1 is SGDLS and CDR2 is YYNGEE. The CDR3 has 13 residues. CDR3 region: CASSVEDSYEQYF. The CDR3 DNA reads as TGTGCCAGCAGCGTAGAAGACAGCTACGAGCAGTACTTC.

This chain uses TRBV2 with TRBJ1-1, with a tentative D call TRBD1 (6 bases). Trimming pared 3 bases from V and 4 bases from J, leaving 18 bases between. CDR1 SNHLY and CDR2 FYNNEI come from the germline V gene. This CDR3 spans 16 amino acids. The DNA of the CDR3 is TGTGCCAGCAGTGAGGGGCGGGGGGCCCGAGGCACTGAAGCTTTCTTT. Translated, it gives CASSEGRGARGTEAFF.

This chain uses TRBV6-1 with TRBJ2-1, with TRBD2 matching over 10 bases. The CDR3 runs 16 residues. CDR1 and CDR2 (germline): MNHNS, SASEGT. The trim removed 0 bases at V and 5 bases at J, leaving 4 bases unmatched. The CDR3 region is CASSEAALAGNNEQFF. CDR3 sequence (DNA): TGTGCCAGCAGTGAAGCAGCACTAGCGGGGAACAATGAGCAGTTCTTC.

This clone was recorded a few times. CDR3 DNA: TGTGCCAGTAGTCCAAGACAGGAGTTCTACGAGCAGTACTTC. This codes for CASSPRQEFYEQYF. V is TRBV19 and J is TRBJ2-7, with a tentative D call TRBD1 (6 bases). Trimming took 5 bases from V and 3 from J, leaving 14 bases between them. Germline V gene data show CDR1 as LNHDA and CDR2 as SQIVND (reference sequence). The CDR3 loop spans 14 amino acids.

CDR3 sequence (DNA): TGTGCCAGCGGGGTAGGGACAGGGCTTTTTGGGAACACTGAAGCTTTCTTT. It encodes CASGVGTGLFGNTEAFF. This chain links TRBV11-2 with TRBJ1-1, with 9 bases matching TRBD1. Per germline, CDR1 SGHAT and CDR2 FQNNGV. The CDR3 sequence is 17 residues long. V lost 8 bases and J lost 1; bases outside the gene matches: 14.

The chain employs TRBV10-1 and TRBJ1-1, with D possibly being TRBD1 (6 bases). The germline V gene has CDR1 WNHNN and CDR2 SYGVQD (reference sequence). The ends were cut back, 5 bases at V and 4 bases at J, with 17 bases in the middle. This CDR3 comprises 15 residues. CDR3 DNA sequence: TGCGCCAGCAGTCGGGGGGGGCGCTTGGGCACTGAAGCTTTCTTT. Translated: CASSRGGRLGTEAFF.

The CDR3 protein is CASSLGTGITYNSPLHF. CDR3 coding DNA: TGTGCCAGCAGTCTCGGGACAGGGATCACCTATAATTCACCCCTCCACTTT. The J gene is TRBJ1-6, the V gene TRBV28; 9 nucleotides align to TRBD1. Germline V gene data show CDR1 as MDHEN and CDR2 as SYDVKM. The J segment lost 2 bases and the V segment lost 5 bases, leaving 7 bases of the junction unmatched. This CDR3 is built from 17 residues.